This T cell receptor (beta chain) was identified in a study of T-cell memory formation after mild COVID-19. As for the study in general: The TCR clusters were mostly specific to one donor. Overall study findings and caveats: Most CD4+ clones that shrank were in CM and EM, while CD8+ ones turned up in EMRA.

This clonotype came up a few times. Its cognate antigen is unknown. Each CDR3 protein gets one entry after TCRdb re-called the 5' RACE reads with MiXCR. The sample records about 180,000 distinct CDR3 sequences, 15% to 20% being singletons. The V gene's germline CDR1 is SGHRS and CDR2 YFSETQ. V dropped 5 bases and J dropped 1 base, with 13 bases sitting between them. The CDR3 length is 14 residues. The V call is TRBV5-1, the J call TRBJ2-7, with a tentative D call TRBD1 (6 bases). Sequencing was carried out using PBMCs or a T cell subset sorted from them (not recorded which). The TCR sequence derives from a man aged 18 to 30 who had mild COVID-19 (a few samples of this study predate the infection). Cell type and time point are not known. CDR3 residues: CASSHTGMSYEQYV. The CDR3, as DNA: TGCGCCAGCAGTCATACAGGGATGTCCTACGAGCAGTACGTC.